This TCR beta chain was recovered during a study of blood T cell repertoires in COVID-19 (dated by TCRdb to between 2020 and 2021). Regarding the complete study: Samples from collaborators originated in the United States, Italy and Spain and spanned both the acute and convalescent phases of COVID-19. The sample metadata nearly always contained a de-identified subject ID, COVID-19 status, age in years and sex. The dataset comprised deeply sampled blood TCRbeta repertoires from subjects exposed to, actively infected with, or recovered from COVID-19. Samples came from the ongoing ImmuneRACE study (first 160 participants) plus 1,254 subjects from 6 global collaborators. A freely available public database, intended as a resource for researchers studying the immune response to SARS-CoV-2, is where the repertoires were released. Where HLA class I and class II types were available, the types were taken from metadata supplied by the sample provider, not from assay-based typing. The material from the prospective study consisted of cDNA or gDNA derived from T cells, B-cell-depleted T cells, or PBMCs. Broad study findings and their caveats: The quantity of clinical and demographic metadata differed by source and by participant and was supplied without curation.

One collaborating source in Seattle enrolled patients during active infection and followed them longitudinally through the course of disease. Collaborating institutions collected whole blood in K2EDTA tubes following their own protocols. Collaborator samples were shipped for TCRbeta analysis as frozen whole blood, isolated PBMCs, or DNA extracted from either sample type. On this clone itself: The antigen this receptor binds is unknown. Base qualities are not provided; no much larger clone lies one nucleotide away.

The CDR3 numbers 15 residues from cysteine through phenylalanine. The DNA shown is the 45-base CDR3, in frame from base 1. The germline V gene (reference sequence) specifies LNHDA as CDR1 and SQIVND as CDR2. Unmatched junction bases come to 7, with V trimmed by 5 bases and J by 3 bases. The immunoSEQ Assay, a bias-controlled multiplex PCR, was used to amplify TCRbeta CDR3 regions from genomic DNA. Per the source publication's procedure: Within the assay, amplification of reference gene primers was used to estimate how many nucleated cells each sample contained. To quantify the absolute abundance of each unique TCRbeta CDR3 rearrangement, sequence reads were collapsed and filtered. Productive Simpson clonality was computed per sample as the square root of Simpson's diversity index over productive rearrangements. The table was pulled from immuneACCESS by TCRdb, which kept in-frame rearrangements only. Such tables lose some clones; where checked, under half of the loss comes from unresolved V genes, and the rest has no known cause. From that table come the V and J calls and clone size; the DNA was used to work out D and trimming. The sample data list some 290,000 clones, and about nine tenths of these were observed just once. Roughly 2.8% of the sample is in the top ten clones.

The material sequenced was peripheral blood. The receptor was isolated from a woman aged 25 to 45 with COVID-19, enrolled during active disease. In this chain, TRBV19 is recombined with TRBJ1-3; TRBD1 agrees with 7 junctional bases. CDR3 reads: CASSPRTGFGNTIYF. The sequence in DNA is TGTGCCAGTAGTCCCCGGACAGGCTTTGGAAACACCATATATTTT. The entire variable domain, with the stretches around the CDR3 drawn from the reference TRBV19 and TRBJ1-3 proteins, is DGGITQSPKYLFRKEGQNVTLSCEQNLNHDAMYWYRQDPGQGLRLIYYSQIVNDFQKGDIAEGYSVSREKKESFPLTVTSAQKNPTAFYLCASSPRTGFGNTIYFGEGSWLTVV.